This TCR beta chain was sequenced for a study of T cells in Graves' hyperthyroidism and ophthalmopathy. In patients aged 18 to 65, hyperthyroidism was newly diagnosed, with duration under 2 months. Uncontrolled infection, other autoimmune disease, pregnancy or lactation barred patients from enrollment. 10 ml fresh peripheral blood yielded the PBMCs. Amplification targeted TCR beta CDR3 regions from RNA transcripts. The TCR CDR3 first-round RT-PCR relied on the HTBI primer set. TCRdb called the multiplex PCR reads again in MiXCR, with one record for every CDR3 protein. The data contain about 560,000 distinct CDR3 sequences, over 15% of them singletons. The V gene's germline CDR1 is SGHTA and CDR2 FQGNSA. This CDR3 comprises 12 residues. The J segment lost 12 bases and the V segment lost 5 bases, leaving 6 bases of the junction unmatched.

Input material: blood. This chain uses TRBV7-2 with TRBJ2-7; TRBD1 aligns across 11 bases. The sequence came from a woman under 30 with Graves' hyperthyroidism. This CDR3 reads CASSGRTGGMYF. DNA for the CDR3: TGTGCCAGCAGCGGCCGGACAGGGGGCATGTACTTC.